This T cell receptor beta chain was profiled in a study of cytomegalovirus exposure and HLA in healthy donors. Across the whole study: The study placed about four fifths of its approximately 430 genotyped donors in the Caucasian-associated ancestry cluster. Whole-study results and caveats: In vitro data verified a few CMV-associated chains as specific for CMV antigens. CMV serostatus was the only immune exposure information that was available. After further analysis at a later stage, 16,951 TCR beta sequences were associated with HLA alleles at 0.05 false discovery rate.

The PCR contained 60 Vbeta and 13 Jbeta primers. TCRdb's copy holds only in-frame clones and misses some; the assay was immunoSEQ multiplex PCR. Across more than 200,000 clones, the top ten clones capture over 0.75% of the sample. As concerns this clone: Its antigen is currently unknown.

Sequences were obtained from PBMCs. This receptor was obtained from a woman aged 25 to 39 in good health and CMV-seropositive.

CDR3 region: CASRGRGGELFF. Written as DNA, the CDR3 is TGTGCCAGCCGGGGGAGAGGCGGGGAGCTGTTTTTT. The chain employs TRBV2 and TRBJ2-2; tentatively, D is TRBD2 (6 bases). The germline V gene encodes CDR1 SNHLY and CDR2 FYNNEI. The V gene lost 8 bases and the J gene lost 7 bases, with 11 bases spanning the gap. The CDR3 has 12 amino acids.